Presented here are 19 T cell receptor beta chains from one specimen sequenced in a study of patients and donors after allogeneic stem cell transplantation. TCRdb itself ran the RT-PCR reads through MiXCR, one entry per CDR3 protein. The data hold about 210,000 distinct CDR3 sequences, with around 40% observed a single time. The sample comprised blood, either unsorted or a sorted T cell fraction (not recorded which). These TCRs come from a human donor who was either an allogeneic HSCT recipient or a stem cell or donor lymphocyte infusion donor (not recorded which). It is not recorded whose cells these are; they may come from a transplant donor.

This clonotype was counted a few times. The rearrangement joins TRBV12-3 or TRBV12-4 to TRBJ1-1; TRBD1 might be the D (5 bases). The CDR3 contains 12 residues. V lost 3 bases, J lost 11 bases, and 13 bases lay in between. The CDR3 DNA reads as TGTGCCAGCAGTTTCGGGACTCGAGGGGCTTTCTTT. It translates to CASSFGTRGAFF.

The V call is TRBV28, the J call TRBJ2-3; 11 nucleotides align to TRBD2. This CDR3 is built from 18 residues. Trimming removed 2 bases from V and 2 bases from J; junction bases left unmatched: 9. In germline, CDR1 is MDHEN, CDR2 SYDVKM. Here the CDR3 DNA reads TGTGCCAGCAGTTTAATCCTAGCGGGGGGCGGTCACACAGATACGCAGTATTTT. Protein: CASSLILAGGGHTDTQYF.

The table lists this clonotype with a few counts. The chain employs TRBV6-2 or TRBV6-3 and TRBJ1-1, with TRBD1 matching over 8 bases. The junction had 2 bases not matched to a gene; V was cut back by 7 bases and J by 1 base. This CDR3 spans 13 amino acids. Germline lookup yields CDR1 MNHEY and CDR2 SVGEGT. CDR3 protein: CASMGQENTEAFF. In nucleotides, the CDR3 is TGTGCCAGCATGGGACAGGAGAACACTGAAGCTTTCTTT.

This chain links TRBV7-2 with TRBJ1-1; unclear D gene. This CDR3 region has 18 residues. Trimming pared 7 bases from V and 1 base from J, leaving 25 bases between. Looked up from germline, CDR1 is SGHTA and CDR2 is FQGNSA. In nucleotides, the CDR3 is TGTGCCAGCACCGTTAGCCCCCCAAGCCGGTGGGGGAACACTGAAGCTTTCTTT. It specifies CASTVSPPSRWGNTEAFF.

In this sample, this clonotype turned up many times. This sequence joins TRBV12-3 or TRBV12-4 and TRBJ1-2; D not resolved. This CDR3 spans 12 amino acids. The V end was cut by 4 bases, the J end by 9 bases, with 12 bases between. Here the CDR3 DNA reads TGTGCCAGCAGTTCCCGCCCGGGAAGCTACACCTTC. Translated: CASSSRPGSYTF.

CDR3 residues: CASRDRAEPSTDTQYF. In nucleotides, the CDR3 is TGCGCCAGCCGGGACAGGGCTGAACCGAGCACAGATACGCAGTATTTT. The V call is TRBV5-1, the J call TRBJ2-3; 9 bases are shared with TRBD1. The CDR3 loop spans 16 amino acids. From germline, CDR1 is SGHRS and CDR2 YFSETQ. V lost 7 bases and J lost 0; bases outside the gene matches: 9.

The chain recombines TRBV12-3 or TRBV12-4 with TRBJ1-2; D is perhaps TRBD1 (6 bases). The V end was cut by 5 bases, the J end by 4 bases, with 17 bases between. The CDR3 contains 15 residues. Here the CDR3 reads CASSRTVGGVYGYTF. For the CDR3, the DNA is TGTGCCAGCAGTAGGACAGTCGGTGGGGTCTATGGCTACACCTTC.

This chain connects TRBV12-3 or TRBV12-4 to TRBJ2-3; 10 bases line up with TRBD2. The V gene end was trimmed by 4 bases and the J gene end by 2 bases; junction bases not matched to a gene: 12. There are 18 residues in the CDR3. In DNA form, the CDR3 reads TGTGCCAGCAGTTCAACGCTTTGGCTAGCGGGGGACACAGATACGCAGTATTTT. Its protein is CASSSTLWLAGDTDTQYF.

This clonotype showed up just a few times. This sequence joins TRBV4-1 and TRBJ2-7, with TRBD1 identical over 7 bases. This CDR3 is 14 amino acids long. V lost 1 base and J lost 3; bases outside the gene matches: 3. Germline V gives CDR1 MGHRA, CDR2 YSYEKL. The CDR3 DNA sequence: TGCGCCAGCAGCCAAGGACAGGGTATCTACGAGCAGTACTTC. This codes for CASSQGQGIYEQYF.

Written as DNA, the CDR3 is TGTGCCAGCAGACTAGGGACAGCTAGCTACAATGAGCAGTTCTTC. It encodes CASRLGTASYNEQFF. The gene calls are TRBV6-5 and TRBJ2-1; TRBD1 matches at 7 bases. Unmatched junction bases numbered 8, after V lost 6 bases and J lost 3 bases. CDR3 length equals 15 residues. CDR1 and CDR2 from the germline V gene are MNHEY and SVGAGI.

This clonotype was seen only a few times. This chain uses TRBV5-1 with TRBJ2-5; TRBD1 agrees at 7 bases. V lost 4 bases and J lost 4; bases outside the gene matches: 7. The germline V gene encodes CDR1 SGHRS and CDR2 YFSETQ. This CDR3 is 14 amino acids long. CDR3 loop: CASSIWTGTETQYF. The CDR3 region has the DNA TGCGCCAGCAGCATCTGGACAGGAACAGAGACCCAGTACTTC.

This clonotype has only a few counts. This chain connects TRBV5-1 to TRBJ1-2; possible D gene TRBD1, 5 bases. CDR1 SGHRS and CDR2 YFSETQ come from the germline V gene. The CDR3 runs 16 residues. The ends were cut back, 5 bases at V and 3 bases at J, with 20 bases in the middle. In DNA form, the CDR3 reads TGCGCCAGCAGTTTCACTGGGGCGGATGGGTACTATGGCTACACCTTC. Protein: CASSFTGADGYYGYTF.

The chain is built from TRBV9 and TRBJ2-3; weak D call: TRBD2 (6 bases). V gave up 3 bases and J gave up 0 bases, with 11 bases separating them. The CDR3 extends over 15 amino acids. CDR1 SGDLS and CDR2 YYNGEE come from the germline V gene. CDR3 bases: TGTGCCAGCAGCGCGAGGGGACTTAGCACAGATACGCAGTATTTT. Its translation: CASSARGLSTDTQYF.

This clonotype was picked up a small number of times. The J gene is TRBJ1-1, the V gene TRBV5-1; the match to TRBD1 covers 8 bases. Germline CDR1 reads SGHRS; CDR2 reads YFSETQ. The junction had 8 bases not matched to a gene; V was cut back by 0 bases and J by 7 bases. The CDR3 is 15 amino acids. CDR3: CASSLEGRGRGEAFF. CDR3 in DNA: TGCGCCAGCAGCTTGGAGGGCAGGGGGCGCGGTGAAGCTTTCTTT. Drawing the rest from reference TRBV5-1 and TRBJ1-1, the complete variable domain is KAGVTQTPRYLIKTRGQQVTLSCSPISGHRSVSWYQQTPGQGLQFLFEYFSETQRNKGNFPGRFSGRQFSNSRSEMNVSTLELGDSALYLCASSLEGRGRGEAFFGQGTRLTVV.

This clonotype was seen a few times. A much larger clone lies a single base off, so this may be a read error. The V gene is TRBV12-3 or TRBV12-4, the J gene TRBJ1-1; D is possibly TRBD1 (5 bases). V was trimmed by 3 bases and J by 10 bases, leaving 9 bases between them. The CDR3 loop spans 11 amino acids. As DNA, the CDR3 is TGTGCCAGCAGTTTGGGGGGGGGAGCTTTCTTT. As protein: CASSLGGGAFF.

This clonotype was counted between two and nine times. The J gene is TRBJ1-5, the V gene TRBV28; TRBD1 matches at 8 bases. Germline values: CDR1 MDHEN, CDR2 SYDVKM. The J segment lost 2 bases and the V segment lost 2 bases, leaving 5 bases of the junction unmatched. The CDR3 runs 16 residues. The CDR3 reads CASSLLPGGRNQPQHF. CDR3 DNA: TGTGCCAGCAGTTTACTTCCAGGGGGCCGCAATCAGCCCCAGCATTTT.

The rearrangement uses TRBV12-3 or TRBV12-4 and TRBJ1-1; the match to TRBD1 covers 8 bases. The CDR3 runs 15 residues. The V segment lost 4 bases and the J segment 0 bases; nucleotides outside the gene matches: 4. The CDR3 sequence is CASSSGQVMNTEAFF. CDR3 DNA sequence: TGTGCCAGCAGTTCGGGACAGGTAATGAACACTGAAGCTTTCTTT.

This clonotype was observed once. The rearrangement joins TRBV5-1 to TRBJ1-1; 7 bases agree with TRBD1. V gave up 0 bases and J gave up 4 bases; unmatched junction bases: 3. The CDR3 spans 14 residues. Looked up from germline, CDR1 is SGHRS and CDR2 is YFSETQ. The CDR3 spells CASSLGQGFTEAFF. The DNA of the CDR3 is TGCGCCAGCAGCTTGGGACAGGGATTCACTGAAGCTTTCTTT.

This clonotype was observed a few times. J is TRBJ2-7 and V is TRBV29-1; TRBD1 is a possible D gene (5 bases). Germline lookup yields CDR1 SQVTM and CDR2 ANQGSEA. Trimming left V 5 bases short and J 4 bases short, with 9 bases between. The CDR3 has 11 residues. CDR3 nucleotides: TGCAGCGTTCGATCAGGGTACGAGCAGTACTTC. This codes for CSVRSGYEQYF.